This passage covers 29 T cell receptor beta chains from one sample sequenced in a study of high-grade serous ovarian cancer treatment subgroups. Only in-frame clones appear in the TCRdb table, and some are missing; sequencing was by immunoSEQ multiplex PCR. This sample has about 2,800 clones, with 82% found just once. The tumor samples were collected prior to definitive surgery or chemotherapy. The specimen sequenced was tumor tissue. These receptors all come from a human donor with high-grade serous ovarian cancer.

This clone was found once. The chain has TRBV28 and TRBJ1-1, with D uncertain. V was pared by 6 bases and J by 5 bases, with 10 bases between. Germline loops: CDR1 MDHEN, CDR2 SYDVKM. This CDR3 comprises 12 residues. In DNA, the CDR3 is TGTGCCAGCAGCCGCCAGCGGACTGAAGCTTTCTTT. Translating it yields CASSRQRTEAFF.

The gene calls are TRBV19 and TRBJ2-7; the D gene is possibly TRBD1 (6 bases). Trimming stripped 5 bases from V and 3 bases from J, with 17 bases between. The CDR3 extends over 15 amino acids. Per the germline V gene, CDR1 is LNHDA and CDR2 is SQIVND (reference sequence). The CDR3 is CASSPWRGGVYEQYF. CDR3 coding DNA: TGTGCCAGTAGTCCCTGGAGAGGGGGAGTCTACGAGCAGTACTTC.

The V and J genes are TRBV29-1 and TRBJ1-4; D gene unclear. Trimming removed 4 bases from V and 7 bases from J, with 13 bases in between. The germline CDR1 and CDR2 sequences are SQVTM and ANQGSEA. The CDR3 contains 13 residues. CDR3 DNA sequence: TGCAGCGTTGTAGCTGGGAATGGTGAAAAACTGTTTTTT. Amino acids: CSVVAGNGEKLFF.

This clone was counted a few times. This sequence joins TRBV30 and TRBJ1-4; D not resolved. Germline values: CDR1 GTSNPN, CDR2 SVGIG (reference sequence). V was pared by 4 bases and J by 8 bases, with 14 bases between. The CDR3 consists of 13 residues. The CDR3 loop is CAWTESGREKLFF. The CDR3 coding sequence is TGTGCCTGGACTGAGAGCGGTCGGGAAAAACTGTTTTTT.

This clone was recorded only once. This chain joins TRBV19 and TRBJ2-5; 7 bases align to TRBD2. This CDR3 region has 14 residues. V shed 5 bases and J 3 bases; nucleotides not matched to a gene: 6. Germline-derived CDR1 and CDR2 are LNHDA and SQIVND (reference sequence). CDR3 nucleotides: TGTGCCAGTAGTCCGGGACTACGAAAAGAGACCCAGTACTTC. Encoded protein: CASSPGLRKETQYF.

The chain links TRBV28 to TRBJ1-4, with 7 bases that match TRBD1. From germline, CDR1 is MDHEN and CDR2 SYDVKM. This CDR3 region has 15 residues. V shed 6 bases, J shed 5 bases, and the junction held 9 bases outside the gene matches. The CDR3 spells CASSSRQGRNEKLFF. CDR3 bases: TGTGCCAGCAGCTCGAGACAGGGCCGCAATGAAAAACTGTTTTTT.

This rearrangement joins TRBV7-9 to TRBJ2-2, with a weak D call TRBD1 (5 bases). The CDR3 runs 15 residues. V shed 5 bases and J shed 6 bases, with 16 bases lying between them. Germline CDR1 SEHNR, CDR2 FQNEAQ (reference sequence). CDR3 nucleotides: TGTGCCAGCAGCGGACGGCAGGGATGGTCCGGGGAGCTGTTTTTT. This codes for CASSGRQGWSGELFF.

CDR3: CASSFGRGPLSEQYF. The CDR3 coding sequence is TGTGCCAGCAGTTTCGGCAGGGGCCCTCTCAGCGAGCAGTACTTC. This sequence joins TRBV28 and TRBJ2-7; weak D call: TRBD1 (6 bases). Per the germline V gene, CDR1 is MDHEN and CDR2 is SYDVKM. The CDR3 is made up of 15 amino acids. The V end was cut by 3 bases, the J end by 6 bases, with 18 bases between.

V and J are TRBV19 and TRBJ2-1; D might be TRBD2 (6 bases). Trimming stripped 1 base from V and 2 bases from J, with 6 bases between. Per the germline V gene, CDR1 is LNHDA and CDR2 is SQIVND (reference sequence). The CDR3 contains 14 residues. The CDR3 nucleotides read TGTGCCAGTAGTATAGGGGGGGCCTACAATGAGCAGTTCTTC. Encoded protein: CASSIGGAYNEQFF.

There are a few counts of this clone. In nucleotides, the CDR3 is TGTGCCAGCAAGGGGAGGTTGAATGAGCAGTTCTTC. Protein: CASKGRLNEQFF. The chain links TRBV2 to TRBJ2-1, with D perhaps TRBD2 (6 bases). V was cut by 7 bases and J by 7 bases, with 11 bases left in between. The CDR3 spans 12 residues. From germline, CDR1 is SNHLY and CDR2 FYNNEI.

This clone showed up just once. V usage is TRBV5-4 and J usage is TRBJ2-5, with 7 bases matching TRBD2. V lost 0 bases to trimming and J lost 4 bases; unmatched junction nucleotides: 3. This CDR3 comprises 14 residues. Germline CDR1 is SGHNT and CDR2 is YYREEE (reference sequence). CDR3 sequence: CASSLAGGGETQYF. The CDR3, as DNA: TGTGCCAGCAGCTTGGCGGGAGGTGGAGAGACCCAGTACTTC.

This chain joins TRBV5-1 and TRBJ1-1; D not resolved. Trimming left V 4 bases short and J 7 bases short, with 14 bases between. From germline, CDR1 is SGHRS and CDR2 YFSETQ. The CDR3 is made up of 13 amino acids. CDR3 protein: CASSPDGRGEAFF. CDR3 nucleotides: TGCGCCAGCAGCCCGGACGGGCGGGGTGAAGCTTTCTTT.

This clone was counted a few times. The CDR3 loop reads CASRADQPQHF. In DNA form, the CDR3 reads TGTGCCAGCCGAGCGGATCAGCCCCAGCATTTT. This chain uses TRBV28 with TRBJ1-5; D is unresolved. The CDR3 is 11 residues long. Looked up from germline, CDR1 is MDHEN and CDR2 is SYDVKM. V lost 8 bases and J 5 bases, leaving 7 bases between the germline ends.

V and J are TRBV7-8 and TRBJ1-5, with no clear D. Germline V lookup: CDR1 SGHVS, CDR2 FQNEAQ. The V end was cut by 5 bases, the J end by 9 bases, with 11 bases between. The CDR3 runs to 12 residues. CDR3 amino acids: CASSPTGGPQHF. Written as DNA, the CDR3 is TGTGCCAGCAGCCCGACTGGAGGGCCCCAGCATTTT.

The chain combines TRBV6-6 with TRBJ2-3, with 10 bases identical to TRBD1. Germline V gene data show CDR1 as MNHNY and CDR2 as SVGAGI (reference sequence). The CDR3 loop spans 16 amino acids. Germline trimming cut 0 bases from V and 3 bases from J; bases unmatched to any gene: 3. CDR3: CASSYSTGGGTDTQYF. The CDR3 DNA follows: TGTGCCAGCAGTTACTCGACAGGGGGCGGTACAGATACGCAGTATTTT.

V is TRBV7-2 and J is TRBJ1-1; D may be TRBD1 (6 bases). From germline, CDR1 is SGHTA and CDR2 FQGNSA. The V gene lost 4 bases and the J gene lost 11 bases, with 14 bases spanning the gap. The CDR3 has 12 residues. In DNA, the CDR3 is TGTGCCAGCAGCTCCACAGGGAAAGGGGCTTTCTTT. Its translation: CASSSTGKGAFF.

The J gene is TRBJ1-1, the V gene TRBV5-5; tentative D call: TRBD1 (5 bases). The CDR3 runs 13 residues. V shed 0 bases and J shed 9 bases, with 12 bases lying between them. Germline-derived CDR1 and CDR2 are SGHKS and YYEKEE (reference sequence). CDR3 protein: CASSLGLEGKAFF. The CDR3 bases are TGTGCCAGCAGCTTGGGTCTGGAGGGGAAAGCTTTCTTT.

This clone was detected a few times. The rearrangement links TRBV7-9 to TRBJ2-1; 10 bases agree with TRBD2. Trimming cost V 2 bases and J 3 bases; bases outside gene matches: 10. This CDR3 has 18 amino acids. Germline V gene sequence: CDR1 SEHNR, CDR2 FQNEAQ (reference sequence). The DNA of the CDR3 is TGTGCCAGCAGCTTACGGCTAGCGGGAGTCATTCTCTACAATGAGCAGTTCTTC. It yields the protein CASSLRLAGVILYNEQFF.

This clone appeared once. The chain combines TRBV6-1 with TRBJ2-7; 7 nucleotides line up with TRBD1. The CDR3 is 13 amino acids. With 3 bases clipped from V and 3 bases from J, the junction kept 2 bases outside the gene matches. CDR1 is MNHNS and CDR2 is SASEGT in the germline V gene. CDR3 in DNA: TGTGCCAGCAGTGAGGGACAGCACTACGAGCAGTACTTC. Its translation is CASSEGQHYEQYF.

The chain has TRBV7-9 and TRBJ2-3; 7 bases are shared with TRBD1. This CDR3 has 14 amino acids. The germline V gene has CDR1 SEHNR and CDR2 FQNEAQ (reference sequence). Germline trimming cut 3 bases from V and 2 bases from J; bases unmatched to any gene: 2. Here the CDR3 reads CASSLGQSTDTQYF. In DNA form, the CDR3 reads TGTGCCAGCAGCTTGGGACAGTCCACAGATACGCAGTATTTT.

This clone was seen just once. The V gene is TRBV5-1, the J gene TRBJ1-4, with 7 bases that match TRBD1. CDR1 is SGHRS and CDR2 is YFSETQ in the germline V gene. Losses at the gene ends were 3 bases for V and 4 bases for J; bases not matched to a gene: 3. The CDR3 extends over 14 amino acids. The CDR3 sequence is CASSWTGSNEKLFF. In nucleotides, the CDR3 is TGCGCCAGCAGCTGGACAGGAAGTAATGAAAAACTGTTTTTT.

This chain joins TRBV6-5 and TRBJ2-1; 8 nucleotides match TRBD2. The CDR3 runs 14 residues. The trim removed 6 bases at V and 8 bases at J, leaving 9 bases unmatched. Germline lookup yields CDR1 MNHEY and CDR2 SVGAGI. The CDR3 is CASRTSGRWDEQFF. In DNA form, the CDR3 reads TGTGCCAGCAGGACCAGCGGGAGATGGGATGAGCAGTTCTTC.

V gene TRBV2 combines with J gene TRBJ2-1; 8 bases are shared with TRBD2. The J segment lost 6 bases and the V segment lost 4 bases, leaving 8 bases of the junction unmatched. The germline CDR1 and CDR2 sequences are SNHLY and FYNNEI. CDR3 length equals 15 residues. CDR3 region: CASSVGSGSGNEQFF. In DNA, the CDR3 is TGTGCCAGCAGTGTGGGCAGCGGGAGTGGCAATGAGCAGTTCTTC.

The J gene is TRBJ2-1, the V gene TRBV5-1, with TRBD2 matching 13 bases. V was pared by 4 bases and J by 8 bases, with 9 bases of the junction left unmatched. The CDR3 runs to 16 residues. Per germline, CDR1 SGHRS and CDR2 YFSETQ. This CDR3 reads CASSGLGLAGDYEQFF. For the CDR3, the DNA is TGCGCCAGCAGCGGACTCGGACTAGCGGGAGACTATGAGCAGTTCTTC.

This clone turned up a few times. This chain's CDR3 is CASSVDSPGYSSYNEQFF. For the CDR3, the DNA is TGTGCCAGCAGCGTAGATTCACCCGGATATTCCTCCTACAATGAGCAGTTCTTC. The chain combines TRBV9 with TRBJ2-1; unclear D gene. Germline CDR1 is SGDLS and CDR2 is YYNGEE. The CDR3 length is 18 residues. Trimming pared 0 bases from V and 0 bases from J, leaving 16 bases between.

The chain carries TRBV5-1 and TRBJ2-7; D might be TRBD2 (5 bases). CDR1 is SGHRS and CDR2 is YFSETQ in the germline V gene. V lost 4 bases to trimming and J lost 6 bases, with 11 bases between them. This CDR3 spans 12 amino acids. Written as DNA, the CDR3 is TGCGCCAGCAGCCCATCACGGGGCGAGCAGTACTTC. Translating it yields CASSPSRGEQYF.

The gene calls are TRBV5-1 and TRBJ1-3; D is unresolved. This CDR3 comprises 14 residues. In germline, CDR1 is SGHRS, CDR2 YFSETQ. The V and J ends lost 0 bases and 1 base respectively, with 5 bases between them. CDR3 DNA sequence: TGCGCCAGCAGCTTGGGGGAGTCTGGAAACACCATATATTTT. This codes for CASSLGESGNTIYF.

Points on this clone: The junction departs from the called germline gene at one end, perhaps through a read error. The chain employs TRBV10-2 and TRBJ2-7; the D gene is possibly TRBD1 (6 bases). The V gene's germline CDR1 is WSHSY and CDR2 SAAADI. This CDR3 is 13 amino acids long. As DNA, the CDR3 is TGCGCCAGCAGTGAGGTTGGGGGCCTCGAGAAGTACTTC. Its translation is CASSEVGGLEKYF.

V gene TRBV6-1 combines with J gene TRBJ1-5; D is possibly TRBD1 (6 bases). The CDR3 has 13 amino acids. Trimming stripped 10 bases from V and 3 bases from J, with 13 bases between. The germline gives CDR1 MNHNS, CDR2 SASEGT. The DNA of the CDR3 is TGTGCCACTCAGGGGCGATACAATCAGCCCCAGCATTTT. Its translation is CATQGRYNQPQHF.